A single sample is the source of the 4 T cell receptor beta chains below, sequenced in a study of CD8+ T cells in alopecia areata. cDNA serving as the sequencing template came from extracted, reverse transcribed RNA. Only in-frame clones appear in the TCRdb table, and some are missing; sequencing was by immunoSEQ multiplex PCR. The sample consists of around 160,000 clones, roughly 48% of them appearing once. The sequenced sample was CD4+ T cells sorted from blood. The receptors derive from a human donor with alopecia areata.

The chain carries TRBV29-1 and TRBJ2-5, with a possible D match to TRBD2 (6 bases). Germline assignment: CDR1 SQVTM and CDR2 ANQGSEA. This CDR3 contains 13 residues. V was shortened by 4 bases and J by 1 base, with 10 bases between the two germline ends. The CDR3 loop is CSVASSVQETQYF. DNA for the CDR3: TGCAGCGTTGCCTCTAGCGTCCAAGAGACCCAGTACTTC.

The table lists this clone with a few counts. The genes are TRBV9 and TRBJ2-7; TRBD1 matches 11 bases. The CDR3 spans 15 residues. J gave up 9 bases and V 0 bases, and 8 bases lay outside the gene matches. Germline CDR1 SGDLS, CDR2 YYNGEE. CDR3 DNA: TGTGCCAGCAGCGTAGCCGGGACAGGGGGATTAGGGCAGTACTTC. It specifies CASSVAGTGGLGQYF.

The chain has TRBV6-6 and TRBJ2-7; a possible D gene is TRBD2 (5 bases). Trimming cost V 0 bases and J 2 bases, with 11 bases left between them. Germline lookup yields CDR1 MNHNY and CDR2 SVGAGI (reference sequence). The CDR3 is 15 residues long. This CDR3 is CASSYSEVGPYEQYF. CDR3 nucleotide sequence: TGTGCCAGCAGTTACTCGGAGGTAGGCCCCTACGAGCAGTACTTC.

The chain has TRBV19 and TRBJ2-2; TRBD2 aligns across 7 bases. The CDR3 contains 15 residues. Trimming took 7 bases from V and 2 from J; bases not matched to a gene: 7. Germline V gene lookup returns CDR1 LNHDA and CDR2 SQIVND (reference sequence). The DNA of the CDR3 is TGTGCCAGTATCCGAGCGGGAACCAACACCGGGGAGCTGTTTTTT. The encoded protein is CASIRAGTNTGELFF.